Shown below are 30 T cell receptor beta chains from a single sample sequenced in a study of Ad26.COV2.S vaccination and SARS-CoV-2 variants. Noted treatment: around 19 received Ad26.COV2.S at low or high dose, single or two shots; 5 received placebo; per-sample allocation not given. Specimens were obtained on day 63 following the first vaccine or placebo injection. Data came from immunoSEQ multiplex PCR; TCRdb stores just in-frame clones and leaves some out. This sample has approximately 500,000 clones, with 87% found just once. Sequences were derived from peripheral blood, sampled in a trial of Ad26.COV2.S vaccine versus placebo. The receptors here all came from a person between 18 and 59 years old who received the Ad26.COV2.S COVID-19 vaccine or a placebo.

Only a few counts were recorded for this clone. The chain employs TRBV29-1 and TRBJ1-2, with a tentative D call TRBD1 (5 bases). V lost 3 bases and J 4 bases, leaving 12 bases between the germline ends. The germline gives CDR1 SQVTM, CDR2 ANQGSEA. The CDR3 runs to 13 residues. The CDR3 sequence is CSVEPRDRYGYTF. The DNA for the CDR3 is TGCAGCGTTGAGCCCCGGGACCGCTATGGCTACACCTTC.

V usage is TRBV7-6 and J usage is TRBJ2-2; 7 bases match TRBD2. V lost 6 bases, J lost 3 bases, and 16 bases stayed unmatched. This CDR3 is 18 amino acids long. The V gene's germline CDR1 is SGHVS and CDR2 FNYEAQ. The CDR3 DNA reads TGTGCCAGCAGTTCCGTCGTCCCGGGAGGAAGATACACCGGGGAGCTGTTTTTT. Translating it yields CASSSVVPGGRYTGELFF.

The chain combines TRBV5-5 with TRBJ2-7, with 11 bases aligning to TRBD1. V lost 4 bases, J lost 3 bases, and 3 bases stayed unmatched. The CDR3 sequence is 14 residues long. Germline CDR1 SGHKS, CDR2 YYEKEE (reference sequence). The CDR3 DNA sequence: TGTGCCAGCAGCAGGGACAGGGGGGACTACGAGCAGTACTTC. This translates into CASSRDRGDYEQYF.

The rearrangement uses TRBV4-3 and TRBJ2-1; D possibly matches TRBD1 or TRBD2 (6 bases each). The CDR3 runs 19 residues. The germline CDR1 and CDR2 sequences are LGHNA and YSLEER. V shed 1 base and J shed 3 bases, with 22 bases lying between them. CDR3 protein: CASSQAKGGIAGFYNEQFF. CDR3 in DNA: TGCGCCAGCAGCCAAGCCAAAGGGGGGATTGCGGGATTCTACAATGAGCAGTTCTTC.

V and J are TRBV5-4 and TRBJ2-7; D is unclear. Trimming left V 5 bases short and J 1 base short, with 10 bases between. CDR1 and CDR2 from the germline V gene are SGHNT and YYREEE (reference sequence). CDR3 length: 13 amino acids. CDR3 region: CASSYAESYEQYF. CDR3 in DNA: TGTGCCAGCAGTTATGCTGAGTCCTACGAGCAGTACTTC.

The chain has TRBV30 and TRBJ1-2; no definite D call. This CDR3 comprises 12 residues. Germline loops: CDR1 GTSNPN, CDR2 SVGIG (reference sequence). Between the trimmed V and J ends, which lost 2 bases and 4 bases, there was a span of 8 bases. The CDR3 nucleotides read TGTGCCTGGAGTTTCCGGGGCTATGGCTACACCTTC. Its translation: CAWSFRGYGYTF. Together with reference TRBV30 and TRBJ1-2, the CDR3 gives the full variable domain: SQTIHQWPATLVQPVGSPLSLECTVEGTSNPNLYWYRQAAGRGLQLLFYSVGIGQISSEVPQNLSASRPQDRQFILSSKKLLLSDSGFYLCAWSFRGYGYTFGSGTRLTVV.

V usage is TRBV24-1 and J usage is TRBJ2-7, with D tentatively TRBD1 or TRBD2 (5 bases each). V was cut by 12 bases and J by 3 bases, with 11 bases left in between. This CDR3 region has 11 residues. Germline loops: CDR1 KGHDR, CDR2 SFDVKD. In DNA form, the CDR3 reads TGTGCCGTCTCTGGGGGCTACGAGCAGTACTTC. Amino acids: CAVSGGYEQYF.

In this sample, this clone turned up a few times. The chain couples TRBV21-1 to TRBJ1-4; TRBD1 is taken as the D call from the table, unchecked against the DNA. TRBV21-1 is reported as a pseudogene. The CDR3 length is 14 residues. The CDR3 region is CASVGAGDGEKLFF. In DNA, the CDR3 is TGTGCCAGCGTGGGGGCAGGGGATGGGGAAAAACTGTTTTTT.

The chain recombines TRBV19 with TRBJ2-5; D gene unclear. The CDR3 is made up of 13 amino acids. Germline-derived CDR1 and CDR2 are LNHDA and SQIVND (reference sequence). Trimming stripped 3 bases from V and 6 bases from J, with 11 bases between. The CDR3 protein is CASSIEVAKTQYF. The CDR3, as DNA: TGTGCCAGTAGTATTGAGGTGGCGAAGACCCAGTACTTC.

This clone was seen more than once but under ten times. The chain has TRBV29-1 and TRBJ1-2; the D is unclear. The germline V and J ends were trimmed by 3 bases and 7 bases, with 0 bases remaining between them. CDR1 is SQVTM, CDR2 ANQGSEA, per germline. The CDR3 totals 8 residues. CDR3: CSVDGYTF. For the CDR3, the DNA is TGCAGCGTTGATGGCTACACCTTC.

This chain uses TRBV18 with TRBJ2-5, with a weak D call TRBD1 (6 bases). The CDR3 has 17 residues. Trimming removed 3 bases from V and 7 bases from J, with 24 bases in between. Germline V lookup: CDR1 KGHSH, CDR2 LQKENI. In DNA, the CDR3 is TGTGCCAGCTCACCCACCAGGCTGCAGGGGTCTACGGCGACCCAGTACTTC. Translation gives CASSPTRLQGSTATQYF.

This clone has only a few counts. This chain links TRBV7-8 with TRBJ2-7; 8 bases agree with TRBD2. From germline, CDR1 is SGHVS and CDR2 FQNEAQ. The CDR3 loop spans 16 amino acids. With 3 bases clipped from V and 1 base from J, the junction kept 8 bases outside the gene matches. The CDR3 DNA reads as TGTGCCAGCAGCTTTGGGGGACTAGGGCAGTCCTACGAGCAGTACTTC. Protein sequence: CASSFGGLGQSYEQYF.

The rearrangement joins TRBV7-2 to TRBJ2-1; D is ambiguous. The CDR3 is 13 amino acids. The germline gives CDR1 SGHTA, CDR2 FQGNSA. Deletions cut 1 base from V and 4 bases from J, with 5 bases between. As DNA, the CDR3 is TGTGCCAGCAGCTTAGGGGCATACAATGAGCAGTTCTTC. The encoded protein is CASSLGAYNEQFF.

V is TRBV6-5 and J is TRBJ2-7; D uncertain. The germline gives CDR1 MNHEY, CDR2 SVGAGI. The length of the CDR3 is 12 residues. V was pared by 8 bases and J by 3 bases, with 11 bases between. CDR3 in amino acids: CASSPTGYEQYF. CDR3 sequence (DNA): TGTGCCAGCTCCCCAACTGGCTACGAGCAGTACTTC.

As DNA, the CDR3 is TGTGCTAGTGGTTTGGGGCGGCGAAGCACAGATACGCAGTATTTT. The encoded protein is CASGLGRRSTDTQYF. The chain carries TRBV12-5 and TRBJ2-3; D is uncertain. CDR3 length: 15 amino acids. Germline V CDR1 and CDR2: LGHNT, FRNRAP. V was pared by 1 base and J by 0 bases, with 8 bases between.

This sequence joins TRBV11-1 and TRBJ2-1; 10 bases match TRBD1. After removal of 6 bases from V and 5 bases from J, the junction contained 4 bases not matched to a gene. This CDR3 region has 14 residues. The germline gives CDR1 SGHAT, CDR2 FQDESV (reference sequence). The CDR3 nucleotides are TGTGCCAGCAGTGCCGGGACAGGGGACAATGAGCAGTTCTTC. Its translation: CASSAGTGDNEQFF.

J is TRBJ2-3 and V is TRBV5-8; D gene ambiguous. The germline CDR1 and CDR2 sequences are SGHTS and YDEGEE. V was pared by 0 bases and J by 1 base, with 6 bases between. The CDR3 contains 14 residues. The CDR3 sequence: CASSLAIRTDTQYF. CDR3 DNA sequence: TGTGCCAGCAGCTTGGCCATTCGCACAGATACGCAGTATTTT.

The V gene is TRBV30, the J gene TRBJ2-4, with D unclear. V was shortened by 5 bases and J by 16 bases, with 12 bases between the two germline ends. Germline CDR1 and CDR2: GTSNPN and SVGIG (reference sequence). The CDR3 contains 9 residues. The CDR3 spells CAWGDGVYF. As DNA, the CDR3 is TGTGCCTGGGGTGATGGGGTTTACTTC. The complete variable domain, with remaining parts taken from reference TRBV30 and TRBJ2-4, reads SQTIHQWPATLVQPVGSPLSLECTVEGTSNPNLYWYRQAAGRGLQLLFYSVGIGQISSEVPQNLSASRPQDRQFILSSKKLLLSDSGFYLCAWGDGVYFGAGTRLSVL.

The chain has TRBV18 and TRBJ2-5; 8 bases match TRBD1. Germline V gene sequence: CDR1 KGHSH, CDR2 LQKENI. The CDR3 is 15 amino acids. Losses at the gene ends were 6 bases for V and 3 bases for J; bases not matched to a gene: 9. The CDR3 loop is CASSRDRGAEETQYF. The CDR3 coding sequence is TGTGCCAGCTCGCGCGACAGGGGAGCGGAAGAGACCCAGTACTTC.

The CDR3: CAWRITYNSPLHF. Written as DNA, the CDR3 is TGTGCCTGGAGGATTACCTATAATTCACCCCTCCACTTT. The chain couples TRBV30 to TRBJ1-6; D remains unclear. CDR3 size: 13 residues. From germline, CDR1 is GTSNPN and CDR2 SVGIG (reference sequence). With 3 bases removed from V and 2 bases from J, the gap between germline ends came to 5 bases.

This clone was seen a handful of times. The chain uses TRBV9 and TRBJ2-7; 9 nucleotides align to TRBD1. The J segment lost 1 base and the V segment lost 0 bases, leaving 5 bases of the junction unmatched. Per germline, CDR1 SGDLS and CDR2 YYNGEE. This CDR3 region has 16 residues. In DNA form, the CDR3 reads TGTGCCAGCAGCGTAGGTCCCGGGACAGGGTCCTACGAGCAGTACTTC. Amino acids: CASSVGPGTGSYEQYF.

The J gene is TRBJ2-7, the V gene TRBV20-1; the D gene is possibly TRBD2 (7 bases). Trimming left V 3 bases short and J 2 bases short, with 20 bases between. The CDR3 runs 16 residues. Germline V lookup: CDR1 DFQATT, CDR2 SNEGSKA (reference sequence). CDR3 protein: CSASGGGAISAYEQYF. The CDR3 nucleotides read TGCAGTGCTAGTGGCGGGGGCGCGATTTCGGCCTACGAGCAGTACTTC.

V is TRBV12-3 or TRBV12-4 and J is TRBJ1-6; weak D call: TRBD1 (6 bases). CDR3 size: 12 residues. Trimming removed 8 bases from V and 8 bases from J, with 10 bases in between. CDR3 region: CASAGHHSPLHF. CDR3 bases: TGTGCCAGCGCGGGACACCATTCACCCCTCCACTTT.

The chain links TRBV10-1 to TRBJ1-6; D unresolved. The germline gives CDR1 WNHNN, CDR2 SYGVQD (reference sequence). This CDR3 has 15 amino acids. The germline V and J ends were trimmed by 2 bases and 5 bases, with 10 bases remaining between them. CDR3 protein: CASSEGGGNNSPLHF. CDR3 coding DNA: TGCGCCAGCAGTGAGGGTGGCGGCAATAATTCACCCCTCCACTTT.

The chain carries TRBV11-2 and TRBJ2-2; TRBD2 matches 7 bases. Looked up from germline, CDR1 is SGHAT and CDR2 is FQNNGV. The CDR3 runs 17 residues. J lost 0 bases, V lost 5 bases, and 9 bases had no gene match. This CDR3 reads CASSKRRGTSNTGELFF. In DNA, the CDR3 is TGTGCCAGCAGCAAGCGGCGGGGGACGTCGAACACCGGGGAGCTGTTTTTT.

Of note for this clone: This CDR3 is also generated by other DNA sequences in the sample. The chain has TRBV5-6 and TRBJ2-7, with 11 nucleotides matching TRBD2. The CDR3 covers 13 residues. Looked up from germline, CDR1 is SGHDT and CDR2 is YYEEEE. The ends lost 3 bases at V and 6 bases at J; junction bases unmatched: 2. CDR3 loop: CASSSGTSGEQYF. CDR3 nucleotide sequence: TGTGCCAGCAGCTCCGGGACTAGCGGCGAGCAGTACTTC.

J is TRBJ2-5 and V is TRBV9, with 10 bases that match TRBD2. Germline CDR1 and CDR2: SGDLS and YYNGEE. V lost 5 bases to trimming and J lost 1 base; unmatched junction nucleotides: 8. The CDR3 has 16 residues. CDR3 loop: CASSALAGATQETQYF. The CDR3 DNA sequence: TGTGCCAGCAGTGCCCTAGCGGGAGCCACCCAAGAGACCCAGTACTTC. The full variable domain, completed using reference TRBV9 and TRBJ2-5, is DSGVTQTPKHLITATGQRVTLRCSPRSGDLSVYWYQQSLDQGLQFLIQYYNGEERAKGNILERFSAQQFPDLHSELNLSSLELGDSALYFCASSALAGATQETQYFGPGTRLLVL.

This chain links TRBV7-8 with TRBJ2-7; 8 bases map to TRBD1. The germline V gene encodes CDR1 SGHVS and CDR2 FQNEAQ. The CDR3 is made up of 14 amino acids. Unmatched junction bases numbered 9, after V lost 5 bases and J lost 6 bases. The CDR3, as DNA: TGTGCCAGCAGCAAGACAGGGGTTTCGAGCGAGCAGTACTTC. Protein: CASSKTGVSSEQYF.

V is TRBV5-1 and J is TRBJ2-3; 8 bases fit TRBD1. This CDR3 has 15 amino acids. J gave up 1 base and V 3 bases, and 4 bases lay outside the gene matches. Germline CDR1 SGHRS, CDR2 YFSETQ. For the CDR3, the DNA is TGCGCCAGCAGCTCCGGACAGGGAGGCACAGATACGCAGTATTTT. The encoded protein is CASSSGQGGTDTQYF.

This rearrangement joins TRBV11-3 to TRBJ2-1; tentative D call: TRBD2 (7 bases). V shed 0 bases and J shed 4 bases, with 16 bases lying between them. Per the germline V gene, CDR1 is SGHNT and CDR2 is YENEEA. This CDR3 region has 17 residues. The CDR3 sequence is CASSLESGGRLYNEQFF. CDR3 nucleotides: TGTGCCAGCAGCTTAGAATCGGGGGGCAGGTTATACAATGAGCAGTTCTTC.